The clone carrying this T cell receptor beta chain turned up a few times. Its antigen is not identified. Ten immunoSEQ deep assay plates were used to sequence unsorted PBMC DNA. TCRdb's copy holds only in-frame clones and misses some; the assay was immunoSEQ multiplex PCR. The table lists roughly 500,000 clones, around 74% of them singletons. This sample is part of a study of shared clonotypes between healthy human individuals. Study background: Participating donors consisted of a couple of women and a few men aged 18 to 49. Study-level findings and limits: Limited genetic and exposure-history diversity came from having few donors.

Donors were healthy HIV-negative adults without recent acute infections or vaccinations. Germline trimming cut 7 bases from V and 1 base from J; bases unmatched to any gene: 6. The CDR3 totals 16 residues. Per the germline V gene, CDR1 is MNHEY and CDR2 is SMNVEV (reference sequence). The rearrangement uses TRBV27 and TRBJ2-1, with 11 positions matching TRBD2. Material for sequencing was PBMCs. The sequence was collected from a woman in her 40s in good health. Some clones in this sample may be carry-over from other donors' samples. CDR3 protein: CASTRLAGLSYNEQFF. The CDR3 region has the DNA TGTGCCAGCACCAGACTAGCGGGGCTTTCCTACAATGAGCAGTTCTTC.